This passage covers 6 T cell receptor beta chains from one sample sequenced in a study of beta chain features in type 1 diabetes. The whole isolated RNA underwent reverse transcription, so sequencing captured expressed TCRB transcripts. TCRdb's copy holds only in-frame clones and misses some; the assay was immunoSEQ multiplex PCR. This table holds under 150,000 clones, about 7% found once. Sequenced input: central memory CD4+ T cells from blood. Receptor source: a woman aged 30 to 39 in good health.

The chain recombines TRBV18 with TRBJ2-5; the match to TRBD1 covers 8 bases. Looked up from germline, CDR1 is KGHSH and CDR2 is LQKENI. J gave up 3 bases and V 8 bases, and 5 bases lay outside the gene matches. The CDR3 has 13 residues. Here the CDR3 DNA reads TGTGCCAGCGCTAAGGACAGGGAAGAGACCCAGTACTTC. Translating gives CASAKDREETQYF.

The table lists this clone with a few counts. The rearrangement links TRBV6-1 to TRBJ1-5; D is possibly TRBD1 (5 bases). Germline V lookup: CDR1 MNHNS, CDR2 SASEGT. V lost 7 bases, J lost 4 bases, and 17 bases lay in between. This CDR3 contains 15 residues. The CDR3 DNA reads as TGTGCCAGCAATCTTTGGGGGGGAGGGAATCAGCCCCAGCATTTT. Translated: CASNLWGGGNQPQHF.

This clone was counted between two and nine times. The rearrangement joins TRBV28 to TRBJ1-5, with 9 bases that match TRBD1. The CDR3 totals 17 residues. Germline V gives CDR1 MDHEN, CDR2 SYDVKM. V dropped 8 bases and J dropped 6; count of bases not matched to a gene: 17. Here the CDR3 reads CASGGDRERKSGQPQHF. CDR3 DNA: TGTGCCAGCGGAGGGGACAGGGAACGCAAGTCGGGTCAGCCCCAGCATTTT.

This clone came up a few times. The chain couples TRBV7-2 to TRBJ2-3; tentative D call: TRBD1 (6 bases). The CDR3 is 15 amino acids. V lost 5 bases, J lost 5 bases, and 17 bases lay in between. Germline CDR1 reads SGHTA; CDR2 reads FQGNSA. DNA for the CDR3: TGTGCCAGCAGCGGGCCACAGGGTCATAGAGATACGCAGTATTTT. Protein sequence: CASSGPQGHRDTQYF.

This clone was seen a few times. The chain's CDR3 is CASSEQGKSDTQYF. The CDR3 coding sequence is TGTGCCAGCAGTGAACAGGGTAAATCAGATACGCAGTATTTT. V is TRBV6-1 and J is TRBJ2-3; tentatively, D is TRBD1 (5 bases). The CDR3 runs 14 residues. Per germline, CDR1 MNHNS and CDR2 SASEGT. With 2 bases removed from V and 4 bases from J, the gap between germline ends came to 10 bases.

This clone appeared a single time. This rearrangement joins TRBV11-3 to TRBJ2-7; 9 bases agree with TRBD2. CDR1 SGHNT and CDR2 YENEEA come from the germline V gene. The V gene end was trimmed by 5 bases and the J gene end by 4 bases; junction bases not matched to a gene: 12. The CDR3 length is 16 residues. CDR3 loop: CASSHAAGGPVYEQYF. The CDR3 DNA follows: TGTGCCAGCAGCCACGCAGCGGGAGGTCCCGTATACGAGCAGTACTTC.